A selection of T cell receptor beta chains follows, all from one sample in a study of graft-versus-host responses after intestinal transplantation. Some clones are missing from TCRdb's copy, which holds only in-frame ones; the method was immunoSEQ multiplex PCR. Altogether roughly 120,000 clones are present, roughly 95% being singletons, with the ten largest covering around 3%. Their target antigens are unknown. The material was unstimulated CD8+ T cells sorted from spleen or lymph node cells, obtained before intestinal transplant. Receptors originate from a human donor who received an intestinal transplant. Both conserved end residues are part of each CDR3. D genes are given only for firm matches. Expanded clones get a size class; other rows say once, few or many, or leave the size out.

V: TRBV18
size: -
J: TRBJ2-7
D: -
DNA: TGTGCCAGCTCAGGGTTTACGGGAGCGAAACCTTACGAGCAGTACTTC
CDR3: CASSGFTGAKPYEQYF

V: TRBV4-2
size: -
J: TRBJ2-7
D: -
DNA: TGTGCCAGCAGCCGGGACGGCCCGGAGCAGTACTTC
CDR3: CASSRDGPEQYF

V: TRBV14
size: few
J: TRBJ2-4
D: -
DNA: TGTGCCAGCAGCCAAGAAATTGCCCTTTCAACGGAAAACATTCAGTACTTC
CDR3: CASSQEIALSTENIQYF

V: TRBV7-9
size: -
J: TRBJ1-1
D: -
DNA: TGTGCCAGCAGCTTCGGGTTCCAGGGACGGGGGAACACTGAAGCTTTCTTT
CDR3: CASSFGFQGRGNTEAFF

V: TRBV30
size: -
J: TRBJ1-4
D: -
DNA: TGTGCCTGGAGTGTATTTCATGGACGGACTAATGAAAAACTGTTTTTT
CDR3: CAWSVFHGRTNEKLFF

V: TRBV13
size: -
J: TRBJ2-5
D: -
DNA: TGTGCCAGCAGCTTAGGGCAGGGCTTCCAAGAGACCCAGTACTTC
CDR3: CASSLGQGFQETQYF

V: TRBV29-1
size: -
J: TRBJ1-1
D: -
DNA: TGCAGCGTTGGGAGCAGAAACATGAACACTGAAGCTTTCTTT
CDR3: CSVGSRNMNTEAFF

V: TRBV28
size: -
J: TRBJ1-5
D: -
DNA: TGTGCCAGCAGTTTATTGGTGGTAAATCAGCCCCAGCATTTT
CDR3: CASSLLVVNQPQHF

V: TRBV6-5
size: -
J: TRBJ1-1
D: -
DNA: TGTGCCAGCAGTCTTTCAGTGAACACTGAAGCTTTCTTT
CDR3: CASSLSVNTEAFF

V: TRBV19
size: once
J: TRBJ2-2
D: -
DNA: TGTGCCAGTAGTTCCGGAGGAGGGTCCGGGGAGCTGTTTTTT
CDR3: CASSSGGGSGELFF

V: TRBV15
size: -
J: TRBJ2-3
D: TRBD1
DNA: TGTGCCACCAGCAGAGGGACAGGGGGCACAGATACGCAGTATTTT
CDR3: CATSRGTGGTDTQYF

V: TRBV5-1
size: -
J: TRBJ1-1
D: TRBD1
DNA: TGCGCCAGCAGCTTGGCCTTGACAGGGGGTGACACTGAAGCTTTCTTT
CDR3: CASSLALTGGDTEAFF

V: TRBV7-9
size: -
J: TRBJ2-5
D: -
DNA: TGTGCCAGCAGCTTAAGTAGGGTTCGAGAGACCCAGTACTTC
CDR3: CASSLSRVRETQYF

V: TRBV28
size: -
J: TRBJ2-7
D: -
DNA: TGTGCCAGCAGTTTACGGGTGGTCGGCTACGAGCAGTACTTC
CDR3: CASSLRVVGYEQYF

V: TRBV6-5
size: -
J: TRBJ2-6
D: -
DNA: TGTGCCAGCAAAATCAGCGGCTCTGGGGCCAACGTCCTGACTTTC
CDR3: CASKISGSGANVLTF

V: TRBV5-1
size: -
J: TRBJ2-1
D: -
DNA: TGCGCCAGCAGCCCCCTATTTCGGGAGAGCTCCTACAATGAGCAGTTCTTC
CDR3: CASSPLFRESSYNEQFF

V: TRBV5-1
size: -
J: TRBJ2-5
D: -
DNA: TGCGCCAGCAGCTTGTATTATGGTGGGGTGGAGACCCAGTACTTC
CDR3: CASSLYYGGVETQYF